These 18 T cell receptor beta chains came from one sample sequenced in a study of regulatory T cells in long-lasting Graves disease. With iRepertoire HTBI primers and Arm-PCR of CDR3 regions, TCR beta libraries were built. TCRdb reanalysed the multiplex PCR reads using MiXCR and keeps one entry per CDR3 protein. The data hold over 350,000 distinct CDR3 sequences, with approximately 15% observed a single time. As to time point: newly diagnosed GD, antithyroid drugs for less than 3 months. There was RNA extracted from PBMCs, and the TCR library was made from it. The sample was also reused in another study, on T cells in Graves' hyperthyroidism and ophthalmopathy.

Sequenced here: peripheral blood mononuclear cells (PBMCs), sampled at new diagnosis, from a patient treated with antithyroid drugs. The origin of the receptors is a woman aged 50 to 60 with Graves disease.

The table lists this clonotype with many counts. The J gene is TRBJ2-7, the V gene TRBV11-2; 12 nucleotides line up with TRBD2. Unmatched junction bases numbered 0, after V lost 2 bases and J lost 4 bases. CDR1 is SGHAT, CDR2 FQNNGV, per germline. The CDR3 spans 14 residues. DNA for the CDR3: TGTGCCAGCAGCTTAACTAGCGGGAGGTACGAGCAGTACTTC. Amino acid sequence: CASSLTSGRYEQYF.

This clonotype was seen repeatedly, ten times or more. The V call is TRBV3-1, the J call TRBJ2-6; the D is unclear. Germline V gene data show CDR1 as LGHDT and CDR2 as YNNKEL (reference sequence). The CDR3 is made up of 15 amino acids. Trimming shortened V by 3 bases and J by 0 bases, and 6 bases separated the two germline ends. The CDR3 DNA is TGTGCCAGCAGCCACACTCGCTCTGGGGCCAACGTCCTGACTTTC. Its protein product is CASSHTRSGANVLTF.

The J gene is TRBJ1-2, the V gene TRBV7-8; 7 bases map to TRBD1. Germline CDR1 and CDR2: SGHVS and FQNEAQ. V lost 1 base, J lost 7 bases, and 3 bases stayed unmatched. This CDR3 has 13 residues. The CDR3 spells CASSLGGQFGYTF. CDR3 in DNA: TGTGCCAGCAGCTTAGGGGGACAGTTTGGCTACACCTTC. The full variable domain, with the rest looked up from reference TRBV7-8 and TRBJ1-2, is GAGVSQSPRYKVAKRGQDVALRCDPISGHVSLFWYQQALGQGPEFLTYFQNEAQLDKSGLPSDRFFAERPEGSVSTLKIQRTQQEDSAVYLCASSLGGQFGYTFGSGTRLTVV.

This clonotype was detected a few times. The chain links TRBV7-9 to TRBJ2-3, with 7 nucleotides matching TRBD1. The CDR3 consists of 13 residues. Germline CDR1 SEHNR, CDR2 FQNEAQ (reference sequence). V lost 8 bases to trimming and J lost 4 bases; unmatched junction nucleotides: 6. Here the CDR3 DNA reads TGTGCCAGCGGCTCGACAGGGTCAGATACGCAGTATTTT. Translated: CASGSTGSDTQYF.

This clonotype was recorded a few times. The DNA of the CDR3 is TGCGCCAGCAGCCTCTCGGACAGGAGAAATGAAAAACTGTTTTTT. This gives the protein CASSLSDRRNEKLFF. The V and J genes are TRBV5-1 and TRBJ1-4; TRBD1 matches 7 bases. The CDR3 runs to 15 residues. The germline V gene has CDR1 SGHRS and CDR2 YFSETQ. V lost 4 bases to trimming and J lost 5 bases; unmatched junction nucleotides: 8. The full variable domain, with the rest looked up from reference TRBV5-1 and TRBJ1-4, is KAGVTQTPRYLIKTRGQQVTLSCSPISGHRSVSWYQQTPGQGLQFLFEYFSETQRNKGNFPGRFSGRQFSNSRSEMNVSTLELGDSALYLCASSLSDRRNEKLFFGSGTQLSVL.

The chain couples TRBV30 to TRBJ2-1; D is uncertain. Trimming shortened V by 0 bases and J by 4 bases, and 7 bases separated the two germline ends. The CDR3 extends over 13 amino acids. The V gene's germline CDR1 is GTSNPN and CDR2 SVGIG (reference sequence). The CDR3, as DNA: TGTGCCTGGAGTGTATGGGTTTACAATGAGCAGTTCTTC. Amino acids: CAWSVWVYNEQFF.

This clonotype appeared many times. The J gene is TRBJ1-6, the V gene TRBV28, with D hard to call. Germline CDR1 is MDHEN and CDR2 is SYDVKM. This CDR3 region has 14 residues. V lost 2 bases and J 7 bases, leaving 9 bases between the germline ends. The CDR3: CASSLDPPNSPLHF. Written as DNA, the CDR3 is TGTGCCAGCAGTTTAGACCCTCCCAATTCACCCCTCCACTTT.

V and J are TRBV7-9 and TRBJ2-3, with D perhaps given as TRBD1 or TRBD2 (5 bases each). Trimming stripped 8 bases from V and 2 bases from J, with 11 bases between. The CDR3 contains 13 residues. The germline V gene encodes CDR1 SEHNR and CDR2 FQNEAQ (reference sequence). CDR3 DNA sequence: TGTGCCAGCCGGCGAGGGGACACAGATACGCAGTATTTT. Its protein is CASRRGDTDTQYF.

The chain joins TRBV7-8 to TRBJ2-2; the D call may be TRBD1 or TRBD2 (5 bases each). The CDR3 consists of 19 residues. V lost 5 bases and J lost 2, with 24 bases in between. Per germline, CDR1 SGHVS and CDR2 FQNEAQ. This chain's CDR3 is CASSPHTQSGTGNTGELFF. The CDR3 nucleotides read TGTGCCAGCAGCCCACACACCCAATCCGGGACGGGTAACACCGGGGAGCTGTTTTTT.

This clonotype was detected many times. This chain uses TRBV20-1 with TRBJ2-5; D remains ambiguous. This CDR3 is 15 amino acids long. Germline values: CDR1 DFQATT, CDR2 SNEGSKA (reference sequence). V lost 5 bases and J 3 bases, leaving 19 bases between the germline ends. The CDR3 nucleotides are TGCAGTGCTGTAGAGAGAAGGGTTTCAGAAGAGACCCAGTACTTC. This gives the protein CSAVERRVSEETQYF.

On this clonotype itself: Mismatch with germline at one junction end may stem from a read error. V is TRBV7-9 and J is TRBJ2-1; perhaps TRBD2 as D (7 bases). Germline lookup yields CDR1 SEHNR and CDR2 FQNEAQ (reference sequence). This CDR3 region has 15 residues. This chain's CDR3 is CASSQGTTTYNEHFF. CDR3 coding DNA: TGTGCCAGCAGCCAGGGGACTACAACTTACAATGAGCATTTCTTC.

This clonotype has ten or more counts. The V call is TRBV5-1, the J call TRBJ2-3; the D gene is possibly TRBD1 (6 bases). Looked up from germline, CDR1 is SGHRS and CDR2 is YFSETQ. V shed 1 base and J shed 1 base, with 10 bases lying between them. The CDR3 length is 15 residues. The CDR3 bases are TGCGCCAGCAGCTTGACAGGGCGAGGCACAGATACGCAGTATTTT. Encoded protein: CASSLTGRGTDTQYF.

The table lists this clonotype with many counts. The chain has TRBV18 and TRBJ1-1; TRBD1 might be the D (5 bases). The CDR3 spans 16 residues. Between the trimmed V and J ends, which lost 1 base and 0 bases, there was a span of 12 bases. Germline assignment: CDR1 KGHSH and CDR2 LQKENI. The CDR3 nucleotides read TGTGCCAGCTCACCACGGTCAGGGACCATGAACACTGAAGCTTTCTTT. Its protein product is CASSPRSGTMNTEAFF. Full variable domain (rest looked up from reference TRBV18 and TRBJ1-1): NAGVMQNPRHLVRRRGQEARLRCSPMKGHSHVYWYRQLPEEGLKFMVYLQKENIIDESGMPKERFSAEFPKEGPSILRIQQVVRGDSAAYFCASSPRSGTMNTEAFFGQGTRLTVV.

As for this clonotype: This could be a read error, since a much larger clone is one nucleotide away. J is TRBJ2-3 and V is TRBV10-1; D ambiguous. The CDR3 loop spans 14 amino acids. The germline gives CDR1 WNHNN, CDR2 SYGVQD (reference sequence). As DNA, the CDR3 is TGCGCCAGCAGTCAGGCCGCCGGCACAGATACGCGGTATTTT. Protein sequence: CASSQAAGTDTRYF.

This clonotype was seen many times. The chain links TRBV6-1 to TRBJ1-5; the D gene is possibly TRBD1 (5 bases). CDR1 MNHNS and CDR2 SASEGT come from the germline V gene. The CDR3 is 18 amino acids. Trimming took 2 bases from V and 3 from J, leaving 20 bases between them. The CDR3 DNA reads as TGTGCCAGCAGTGAAAAGTTGATCGAGGGGCGGGTCAATCAGCCCCAGCATTTT. This gives the protein CASSEKLIEGRVNQPQHF.

This clonotype has ten or more counts. V usage is TRBV28 and J usage is TRBJ2-7; D unclear. V was trimmed by 6 bases and J by 0 bases, leaving 18 bases between them. Germline V gene lookup returns CDR1 MDHEN and CDR2 SYDVKM. The CDR3 loop spans 16 amino acids. CDR3 DNA: TGTGCCAGCAGATCGGGCCCGCGATTTGGCTCCTACGAGCAGTACTTC. Amino acid sequence: CASRSGPRFGSYEQYF. The full variable domain, rest sourced from reference TRBV28 and TRBJ2-7, is DVKVTQSSRYLVKRTGEKVFLECVQDMDHENMFWYRQDPGLGLRLIYFSYDVKMKEKGDIPEGYSVSREKKERFSLILESASTNQTSMYLCASRSGPRFGSYEQYFGPGTRLTVT.

In this sample, this clonotype turned up many times. V usage is TRBV14 and J usage is TRBJ1-1; 7 nucleotides match TRBD1. From germline, CDR1 is SGHDN and CDR2 FVKESK. J lost 1 base, V lost 1 base, and 6 bases had no gene match. The length of the CDR3 is 16 residues. The CDR3 bases are TGTGCCAGCAGCCAAGGCCCCGGGACAGCGAACACTGAAGCTTTCTTT. It encodes CASSQGPGTANTEAFF.

V usage is TRBV7-6 and J usage is TRBJ2-7; 7 nucleotides match TRBD2. The germline CDR1 and CDR2 sequences are SGHVS and FNYEAQ. This CDR3 has 14 amino acids. V lost 5 bases, J lost 1 base, and 5 bases stayed unmatched. The CDR3 region is CASSVGLGSYEQYF. DNA for the CDR3: TGTGCCAGCAGCGTTGGACTAGGGTCCTACGAGCAGTACTTC. Full variable domain (missing parts from reference TRBV7-6 and TRBJ2-7): GAGVSQSPRYKVTKRGQDVALRCDPISGHVSLYWYRQALGQGPEFLTYFNYEAQQDKSGLPNDRFSAERPEGSISTLTIQRTEQRDSAMYRCASSVGLGSYEQYFGPGTRLTVT.